This TCR beta chain was sequenced for a study of OX40 agonist ivuxolimab in advanced cancers. General study findings and limits: Some nonresponders additionally presented with little normalized T-cell clonal expansion.

Germline V lookup: CDR1 PRHDT, CDR2 FYEKMQ (reference sequence). V lost 6 bases to trimming and J lost 6 bases; unmatched junction nucleotides: 8. This CDR3 contains 13 residues. This table comes from immunoSEQ multiplex PCR, and its TCRdb copy is limited to in-frame clones, with some not included. The sample holds 70,000 to 80,000 clones; around 94% are singletons and the top ten take approximately 14%. As regards this clone: Antigen: not known.

The genes are TRBV13 and TRBJ2-7; 7 bases map to TRBD1. This clonotype was sampled from an adult with an advanced solid tumor such as melanoma, head and neck, liver or kidney cancer. The starting material was CD4+ or CD8+ T cells sorted from blood, obtained in a trial of the OX40 agonist ivuxolimab. This CDR3 reads CASSSGQRVEQYF. The CDR3 DNA is TGTGCCAGCAGTTCGGGACAGAGGGTCGAGCAGTACTTC.